The clone carrying this T cell receptor (beta chain) was counted between two and nine times. Its cognate antigen is unknown. Gene names refer to mouse genes. Read data end 1 residue before the CDR3 end; the end is taken from the germline J gene. Survey-depth TCRbeta CDR3 sequencing reported V/J genes and productive frequencies. This table comes from immunoSEQ multiplex PCR, and its TCRdb copy is limited to in-frame clones, with some not included. The sample lists about 11,000 clones, approximately 38% seen once, with 1.8% in the top ten. Time point described: mouse harvest day 7 after allogeneic transplant. Mouse grafts combined 10^7 T-cell-depleted bone marrow cells with 10^6 splenic CD5+ T cells. These data belong to a study of tissue T cells after allogeneic stem cell transplantation. Overall study results and limits: Tissue-detected TCR repertoire was only partly captured by blood and spleen T cells.

This CDR3 comprises 13 residues. With 4 bases clipped from V and 7 bases from J, the junction kept 1 base outside the gene matches. Germline-derived CDR1 and CDR2 are KGHPV and FQNQEV (reference sequence). This TCR was recovered from a female BALB/c mouse given C57BL/6 T cells with graft-versus-host disease after an allogeneic hematopoietic cell transplant. The specimen sequenced was skin. The genes are TRBV26 and TRBJ2-1, with 10 nucleotides matching TRBD2. Partial CDR3 DNA: TGTGCCAGCAGTCCGGGACTGGGGGCTGAGCAGTTC. This encodes CASSPGLGAEQF. The full CDR3 reads CASSPGLGAEQFF.